The TCR beta chain under discussion was sequenced for a study of blood T cell repertoires in COVID-19. As for the study in general: In each case, the material was cDNA or gDNA derived from T cells, B-cell-depleted T cells, or PBMCs.

Assay: immunoSEQ multiplex PCR; the TCRdb copy retains only in-frame clones and omits some. The sample has around 80,000 clones, approximately 80% seen once; the top ten hold around 9.7%. A few counts support this clone. CDR1 is PRHDT and CDR2 is FYEKMQ in the germline V gene (reference sequence). The CDR3 has 16 amino acids. The ends lost 5 bases at V and 2 bases at J; junction bases unmatched: 10. The V call is TRBV13, the J call TRBJ2-5; TRBD1 agrees at 8 bases. The clonotype comes from a human donor in a cohort sampled during active COVID-19. Sequenced input: peripheral blood. CDR3 DNA: TGTGCCAGCAGCCTCTCCTTAGGACAGGGTCAAGAGACCCAGTACTTC. Residues: CASSLSLGQGQETQYF.